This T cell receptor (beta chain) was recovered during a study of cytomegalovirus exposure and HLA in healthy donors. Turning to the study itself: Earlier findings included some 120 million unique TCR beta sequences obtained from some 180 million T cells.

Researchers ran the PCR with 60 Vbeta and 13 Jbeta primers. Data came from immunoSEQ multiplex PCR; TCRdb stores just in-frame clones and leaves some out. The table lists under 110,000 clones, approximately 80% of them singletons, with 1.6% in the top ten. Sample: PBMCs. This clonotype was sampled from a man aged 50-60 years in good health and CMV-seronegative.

DNA of the CDR3: TGTGCCAGCAGTTACGGGCCGACGCTTGAAGCTTTCTTT. Translation: CASSYGPTLEAFF. The chain carries TRBV6-5 and TRBJ1-1; D uncertain. CDR1 and CDR2 from the germline V gene are MNHEY and SVGAGI. With 2 bases removed from V and 7 bases from J, the gap between germline ends came to 11 bases. The CDR3 is 13 amino acids.